The entry that follows covers one TCR beta chain sequence. The data were taken from a study of OX40 agonist ivuxolimab in advanced cancers. Here immunoSEQ multiplex PCR was the method, and the copy in TCRdb shows in-frame clones only, minus some. The table shows some 75,000 clones, with 80% to 85% occurring only once. The CDR3 has 14 amino acids. Per the germline V gene, CDR1 is LNHDA and CDR2 is SQIVND (reference sequence). Trimming took off 3 bases at V and 3 bases at J, with 9 bases between the two ends. Sequenced material: CD4+ or CD8+ T cells sorted from blood, taken in a trial of the OX40 agonist ivuxolimab. This sequence originates from an adult with an advanced solid tumor such as melanoma, head and neck, liver or kidney cancer. The chain recombines TRBV19 with TRBJ1-5; D not certain. Written as DNA, the CDR3 is TGTGCCAGTAGTATGGGAGGTTTCAATCAGCCCCAGCATTTT. Its protein is CASSMGGFNQPQHF.